These 22 T cell receptor beta chains were all obtained from the same sample, sequenced in a study of OX40 agonist ivuxolimab in advanced cancers. Sequencing was performed with immunoSEQ multiplex PCR; in TCRdb, only in-frame clones are kept and a portion is missing. The sample contains some 50,000 clones, 65% to 85% of which appear only once. Sequenced here: CD4+ or CD8+ T cells sorted from blood, sampled in a trial of the OX40 agonist ivuxolimab. These receptors were obtained from an adult with an advanced solid tumor such as melanoma, head and neck, liver or kidney cancer.

The CDR3 DNA reads as TGTGCCAGCAGCTCACAGGGGGGTCACACTGAAGCTTTCTTT. Its protein is CASSSQGGHTEAFF. V gene TRBV5-4 combines with J gene TRBJ1-1, with TRBD1 matching 8 bases. The V gene's germline CDR1 is SGHNT and CDR2 YYREEE (reference sequence). The CDR3 runs to 14 residues. V was clipped by 3 bases and J by 3 bases; unmatched bases: 4.

This clone is medium-sized within its sample. This chain connects TRBV7-8 to TRBJ2-7, with D unresolved. V lost 3 bases to trimming and J lost 2 bases, with 2 bases between them. CDR3 length equals 11 residues. Germline V gene sequence: CDR1 SGHVS, CDR2 FQNEAQ. The CDR3 DNA reads TGTGCCAGCAGCTTCACCTACGAGCAGTACTTC. Protein: CASSFTYEQYF.

CDR3 bases: TGTGCCAGCAGCTTAACTTGGGGTACTGAAGCTTTCTTT. Its protein product is CASSLTWGTEAFF. The chain carries TRBV7-2 and TRBJ1-1; D remains unclear. This CDR3 region has 13 residues. Germline V gene lookup returns CDR1 SGHTA and CDR2 FQGNSA. Trimming pared 2 bases from V and 5 bases from J, leaving 9 bases between.

This chain connects TRBV4-3 to TRBJ2-3, with D possibly being TRBD1 or TRBD2 (6 bases each). Germline V gives CDR1 LGHNA, CDR2 YSLEER. The CDR3 is 17 amino acids. Trimming cost V 3 bases and J 4 bases, with 20 bases left between them. The CDR3 DNA follows: TGCGCCAGCAGCCATCGGACAGCACCTTCTAGCGCAGATACGCAGTATTTT. This translates into CASSHRTAPSSADTQYF.

This chain uses TRBV19 with TRBJ2-1; D is ambiguous. Germline CDR1 is LNHDA and CDR2 is SQIVND (reference sequence). The V gene lost 7 bases and the J gene lost 0 bases, with 13 bases spanning the gap. There are 15 residues in the CDR3. CDR3 amino acids: CASTLLGSSYNEQFF. The DNA for the CDR3 is TGTGCCAGTACCCTATTGGGTAGCTCCTACAATGAGCAGTTCTTC.

The V call is TRBV7-9, the J call TRBJ2-4, with 10 bases identical to TRBD1. This CDR3 has 15 amino acids. CDR1 is SEHNR and CDR2 is FQNEAQ in the germline V gene (reference sequence). Unmatched junction bases numbered 2, after V lost 0 bases and J lost 6 bases. Here the CDR3 DNA reads TGTGCCAGCAGCTTAGCCGGGACAGGGGTAAACATTCAGTACTTC. Translating gives CASSLAGTGVNIQYF.

About this clone itself: The same CDR3 also results from other DNA sequences found in this sample. The rearrangement joins TRBV10-2 to TRBJ1-2; D is undetermined. V was trimmed by 2 bases and J by 5 bases, leaving 3 bases between them. Per germline, CDR1 WSHSY and CDR2 SAAADI. The CDR3 has 11 residues. The CDR3 DNA reads TGCGCCAGCAGTGAGGGATATGGCTACACCTTC. It codes for CASSEGYGYTF.

This rearrangement joins TRBV5-6 to TRBJ2-5; D gene unclear. Germline V gives CDR1 SGHDT, CDR2 YYEEEE. Trimming removed 4 bases from V and 5 bases from J, with 15 bases in between. The CDR3 has 14 residues. The CDR3 sequence: CASSLQSGLETQYF. The CDR3 DNA follows: TGTGCCAGCAGCCTCCAGAGTGGGTTGGAGACCCAGTACTTC.

V and J are TRBV7-9 and TRBJ1-2; 9 positions match TRBD1. J lost 1 base, V lost 0 bases, and 6 bases had no gene match. Germline CDR1 is SEHNR and CDR2 is FQNEAQ (reference sequence). This CDR3 is built from 17 residues. The CDR3 sequence is CASSLALGTGHNYGYTF. In nucleotides, the CDR3 is TGTGCCAGCAGCTTAGCACTCGGGACAGGGCATAACTATGGCTACACCTTC.

This clone was seen only once. The gene calls are TRBV5-1 and TRBJ2-4; 7 nucleotides line up with TRBD2. The V and J ends lost 1 base and 5 bases, in that order; junction bases with no gene match: 15. CDR1 is SGHRS and CDR2 is YFSETQ in the germline V gene. The CDR3 loop spans 18 amino acids. The CDR3 nucleotides are TGCGCCAGCAGCTTGTATGGCGGGGGACGAGATTTCGAAAACATTCAGTACTTC. Its translation: CASSLYGGGRDFENIQYF.

This chain uses TRBV27 with TRBJ1-4; possibly TRBD1 for D (6 bases). CDR3 length: 15 residues. Trimming cost V 3 bases and J 8 bases, with 16 bases left between them. The germline V gene encodes CDR1 MNHEY and CDR2 SMNVEV (reference sequence). For the CDR3, the DNA is TGTGCCAGCAGTTTGAAGTGGACAGCGGAGGAAAAACTGTTTTTT. Its translation: CASSLKWTAEEKLFF.

The chain is built from TRBV4-3 and TRBJ1-2, with 8 positions matching TRBD1. Germline lookup yields CDR1 LGHNA and CDR2 YSLEER. There are 16 residues in the CDR3. After removal of 2 bases from V and 4 bases from J, the junction contained 9 bases not matched to a gene. CDR3: CASSQLLTGEGYGYTF. The CDR3 DNA reads as TGCGCCAGCAGCCAATTATTGACAGGGGAGGGCTATGGCTACACCTTC.

V is TRBV6-5 and J is TRBJ2-1; TRBD2 matches at 13 bases. The CDR3 contains 15 residues. Germline V gives CDR1 MNHEY, CDR2 SVGAGI. The V and J ends lost 4 bases and 5 bases, in that order; junction bases with no gene match: 2. CDR3 nucleotides: TGTGCCAGCAGTTCACTAGCGGGGGGGAACAATGAGCAGTTCTTC. This sequence encodes CASSSLAGGNNEQFF.

This clone was detected only a few times. The chain recombines TRBV5-1 with TRBJ1-2; 7 bases line up with TRBD1. Germline V gives CDR1 SGHRS, CDR2 YFSETQ. The V and J ends lost 0 bases and 9 bases, in that order; junction bases with no gene match: 8. The CDR3 extends over 14 amino acids. The CDR3 spells CASSLEGQGVSYTF. CDR3 bases: TGCGCCAGCAGCTTGGAGGGCCAGGGGGTTAGCTACACCTTC. Filled out from reference TRBV5-1 and TRBJ1-2, the complete variable domain reads KAGVTQTPRYLIKTRGQQVTLSCSPISGHRSVSWYQQTPGQGLQFLFEYFSETQRNKGNFPGRFSGRQFSNSRSEMNVSTLELGDSALYLCASSLEGQGVSYTFGSGTRLTVV.

The rearrangement joins TRBV27 to TRBJ2-2; 10 nucleotides align to TRBD2. V dropped 0 bases and J dropped 3; count of bases not matched to a gene: 1. CDR1 is MNHEY and CDR2 is SMNVEV in the germline V gene (reference sequence). CDR3 length: 16 residues. In nucleotides, the CDR3 is TGTGCCAGCAGTTTATCAGCGGGGGGGTACACCGGGGAGCTGTTTTTT. This codes for CASSLSAGGYTGELFF.

V and J are TRBV7-2 and TRBJ2-1; tentatively, D is TRBD2 (5 bases). V lost 5 bases to trimming and J lost 4 bases, with 18 bases between them. The germline V gene encodes CDR1 SGHTA and CDR2 FQGNSA. There are 16 residues in the CDR3. CDR3 region: CASSPTTQKPYNEQFF. The CDR3 bases are TGTGCCAGCAGCCCGACTACACAAAAGCCATACAATGAGCAGTTCTTC.

The genes are TRBV9 and TRBJ2-1; 11 positions match TRBD2. The CDR3 has 15 residues. The junction had 4 bases not matched to a gene; V was cut back by 1 base and J by 7 bases. From germline, CDR1 is SGDLS and CDR2 YYNGEE. The CDR3 spells CASSVNPSGGNEQFF. DNA for the CDR3: TGTGCCAGCAGCGTAAACCCTAGCGGGGGGAATGAGCAGTTCTTC.

The chain joins TRBV6-1 to TRBJ2-4, with no clear D. Germline V gene lookup returns CDR1 MNHNS and CDR2 SASEGT. There are 14 residues in the CDR3. Trimming took off 7 bases at V and 1 base at J, with 11 bases between the two ends. CDR3 sequence reads: CASTPFGAKNIQYF. DNA of the CDR3: TGTGCCAGCACCCCTTTTGGGGCCAAAAACATTCAGTACTTC.

Only one count was recorded for this clone. The rearrangement links TRBV5-1 to TRBJ1-2; D is possibly TRBD1 (5 bases). V shed 0 bases and J shed 6 bases, with 15 bases lying between them. CDR3 length: 15 residues. Per the germline V gene, CDR1 is SGHRS and CDR2 is YFSETQ. In nucleotides, the CDR3 is TGCGCCAGCAGCTTGGGGGCCAGGGTGGAGGATGGCTACACCTTC. Residues: CASSLGARVEDGYTF.

The chain combines TRBV5-5 with TRBJ2-2; 7 nucleotides match TRBD2. The CDR3 spans 17 residues. Germline V gene sequence: CDR1 SGHKS, CDR2 YYEKEE (reference sequence). V gave up 1 base and J gave up 0 bases; unmatched junction bases: 6. The CDR3 coding sequence is TGTGCCAGCAGCTTGTTATTAGCGGGTTCGAACACCGGGGAGCTGTTTTTT. It is translated as CASSLLLAGSNTGELFF. Drawing the rest from reference TRBV5-5 and TRBJ2-2, the complete variable domain is DAGVTQSPTHLIKTRGQQVTLRCSPISGHKSVSWYQQVLGQGPQFIFQYYEKEERGRGNFPDRFSARQFPNYSSELNVNALLLGDSALYLCASSLLLAGSNTGELFFGEGSRLTVL.

V gene TRBV18 combines with J gene TRBJ2-3, with D unclear. V was trimmed by 5 bases and J by 2 bases, leaving 17 bases between them. CDR1 is KGHSH and CDR2 is LQKENI in the germline V gene. This CDR3 region has 16 residues. The CDR3 coding sequence is TGTGCCAGCTCAATGTTAAGAAAACGAGACACAGATACGCAGTATTTT. Translating gives CASSMLRKRDTDTQYF.

The chain links TRBV30 to TRBJ1-6; 9 bases align to TRBD1. Per germline, CDR1 GTSNPN and CDR2 SVGIG (reference sequence). The CDR3 consists of 12 residues. With 5 bases clipped from V and 9 bases from J, the junction kept 2 bases outside the gene matches. CDR3 DNA: TGTGCCTGGGGGACAGGGTTTTCACCCCTCCACTTT. It is translated as CAWGTGFSPLHF. Complete variable domain (other parts from reference TRBV30 and TRBJ1-6): SQTIHQWPATLVQPVGSPLSLECTVEGTSNPNLYWYRQAAGRGLQLLFYSVGIGQISSEVPQNLSASRPQDRQFILSSKKLLLSDSGFYLCAWGTGFSPLHFGNGTRLTVT.